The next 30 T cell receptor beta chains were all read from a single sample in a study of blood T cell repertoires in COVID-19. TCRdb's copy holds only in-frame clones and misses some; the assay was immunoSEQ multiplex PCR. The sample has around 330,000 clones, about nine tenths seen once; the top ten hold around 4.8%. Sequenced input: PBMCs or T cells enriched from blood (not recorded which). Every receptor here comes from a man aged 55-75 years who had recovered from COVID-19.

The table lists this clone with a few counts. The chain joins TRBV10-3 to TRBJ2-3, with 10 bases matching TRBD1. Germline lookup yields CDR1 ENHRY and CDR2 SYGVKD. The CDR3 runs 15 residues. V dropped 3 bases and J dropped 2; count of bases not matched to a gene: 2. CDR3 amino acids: CAISDGQGVTDTQYF. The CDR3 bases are TGTGCCATCAGTGATGGACAGGGGGTCACAGATACGCAGTATTTT.

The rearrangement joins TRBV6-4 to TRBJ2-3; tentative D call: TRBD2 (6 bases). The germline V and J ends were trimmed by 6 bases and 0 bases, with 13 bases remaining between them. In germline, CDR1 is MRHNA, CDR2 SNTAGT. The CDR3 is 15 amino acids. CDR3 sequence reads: CASSPVGGSTDTQYF. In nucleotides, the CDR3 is TGTGCCAGCAGCCCAGTGGGGGGTAGCACAGATACGCAGTATTTT.

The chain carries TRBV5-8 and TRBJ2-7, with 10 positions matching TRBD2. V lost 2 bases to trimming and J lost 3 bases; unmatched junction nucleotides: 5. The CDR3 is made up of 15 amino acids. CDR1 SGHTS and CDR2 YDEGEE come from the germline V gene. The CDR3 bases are TGTGCCAGCAGCTTTACCGGGACTAGCGTCTACGAGCAGTACTTC. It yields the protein CASSFTGTSVYEQYF.

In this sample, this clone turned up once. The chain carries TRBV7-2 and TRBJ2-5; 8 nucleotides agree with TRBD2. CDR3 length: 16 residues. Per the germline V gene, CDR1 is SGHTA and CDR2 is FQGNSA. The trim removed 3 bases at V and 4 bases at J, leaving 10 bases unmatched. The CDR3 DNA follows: TGTGCCAGCAGCTTGGGACCCCTGGGACTAGGAGAGACCCAGTACTTC. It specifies CASSLGPLGLGETQYF.

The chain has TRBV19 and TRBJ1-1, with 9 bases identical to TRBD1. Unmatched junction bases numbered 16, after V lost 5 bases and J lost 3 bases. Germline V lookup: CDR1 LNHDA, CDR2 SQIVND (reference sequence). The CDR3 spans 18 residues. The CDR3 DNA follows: TGTGCCAGTAGTGACCCGGGGACAGGGTGGGGAACGGACACTGAAGCTTTCTTT. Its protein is CASSDPGTGWGTDTEAFF. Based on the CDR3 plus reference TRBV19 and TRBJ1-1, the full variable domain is DGGITQSPKYLFRKEGQNVTLSCEQNLNHDAMYWYRQDPGQGLRLIYYSQIVNDFQKGDIAEGYSVSREKKESFPLTVTSAQKNPTAFYLCASSDPGTGWGTDTEAFFGQGTRLTVV.

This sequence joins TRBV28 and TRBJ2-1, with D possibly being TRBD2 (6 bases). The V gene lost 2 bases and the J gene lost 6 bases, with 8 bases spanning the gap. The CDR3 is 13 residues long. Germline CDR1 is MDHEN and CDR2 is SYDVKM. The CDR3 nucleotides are TGTGCCAGCAGTTTAATCGGGGGCAATGAGCAGTTCTTC. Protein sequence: CASSLIGGNEQFF. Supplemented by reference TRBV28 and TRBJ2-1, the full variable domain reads DVKVTQSSRYLVKRTGEKVFLECVQDMDHENMFWYRQDPGLGLRLIYFSYDVKMKEKGDIPEGYSVSREKKERFSLILESASTNQTSMYLCASSLIGGNEQFFGPGTRLTVL.

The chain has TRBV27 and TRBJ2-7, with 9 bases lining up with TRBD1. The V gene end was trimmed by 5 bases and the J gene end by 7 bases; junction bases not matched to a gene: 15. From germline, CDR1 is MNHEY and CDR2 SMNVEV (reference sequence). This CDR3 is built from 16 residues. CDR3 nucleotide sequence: TGTGCCAGCAGTCCAAACAGGGGGCAGCGAGGGGGAGAGCAGTACTTC. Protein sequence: CASSPNRGQRGGEQYF.

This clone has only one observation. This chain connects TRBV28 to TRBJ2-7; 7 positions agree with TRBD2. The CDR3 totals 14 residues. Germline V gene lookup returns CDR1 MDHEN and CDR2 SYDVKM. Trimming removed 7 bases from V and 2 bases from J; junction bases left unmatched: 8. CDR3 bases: TGTGCCAGCACTCTCCCGGGGGGAACCTACGAGCAGTACTTC. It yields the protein CASTLPGGTYEQYF.

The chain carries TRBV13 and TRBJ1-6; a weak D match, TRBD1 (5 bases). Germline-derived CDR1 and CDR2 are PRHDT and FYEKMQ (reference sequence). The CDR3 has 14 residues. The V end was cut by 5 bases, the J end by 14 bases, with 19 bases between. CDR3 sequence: CASSQVGGYRALHF. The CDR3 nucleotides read TGTGCCAGCAGCCAGGTCGGGGGGTATCGAGCCCTCCACTTT. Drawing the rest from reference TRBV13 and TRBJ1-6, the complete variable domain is AAGVIQSPRHLIKEKRETATLKCYPIPRHDTVYWYQQGPGQDPQFLISFYEKMQSDKGSIPDRFSAQQFSDYHSELNMSSLELGDSALYFCASSQVGGYRALHFGNGTRLTVT.

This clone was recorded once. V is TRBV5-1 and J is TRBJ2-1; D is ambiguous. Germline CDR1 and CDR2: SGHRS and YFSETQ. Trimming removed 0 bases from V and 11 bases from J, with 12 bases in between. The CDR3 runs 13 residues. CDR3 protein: CASSLETNRKQFF. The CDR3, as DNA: TGCGCCAGCAGCTTGGAGACAAATCGGAAGCAGTTCTTC. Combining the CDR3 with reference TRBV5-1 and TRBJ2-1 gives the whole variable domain KAGVTQTPRYLIKTRGQQVTLSCSPISGHRSVSWYQQTPGQGLQFLFEYFSETQRNKGNFPGRFSGRQFSNSRSEMNVSTLELGDSALYLCASSLETNRKQFFGPGTRLTVL.

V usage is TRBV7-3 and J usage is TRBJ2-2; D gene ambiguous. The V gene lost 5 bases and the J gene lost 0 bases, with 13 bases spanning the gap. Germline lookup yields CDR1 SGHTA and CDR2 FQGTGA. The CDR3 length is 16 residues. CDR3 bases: TGTGCCAGCAGCAACCAACTGATAACGAACACCGGGGAGCTGTTTTTT. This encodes CASSNQLITNTGELFF.

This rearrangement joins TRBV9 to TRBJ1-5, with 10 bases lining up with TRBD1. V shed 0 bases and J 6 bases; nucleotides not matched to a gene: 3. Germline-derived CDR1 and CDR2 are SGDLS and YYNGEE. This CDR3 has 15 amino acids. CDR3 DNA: TGTGCCAGCAGCGTAGGACAGGGGGCGGGTCAGCCCCAGCATTTT. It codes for CASSVGQGAGQPQHF.

CDR3 residues: CAIRGGRDQETQYF. CDR3 sequence (DNA): TGTGCCATCAGGGGTGGGAGGGATCAGGAGACCCAGTACTTC. The rearrangement uses TRBV10-3 and TRBJ2-5, with 7 bases matching TRBD2. The CDR3 is 14 residues long. Germline CDR1 ENHRY, CDR2 SYGVKD. V was clipped by 6 bases and J by 5 bases; unmatched bases: 9.

The CDR3 loop reads CASSNSYRGEGYEQYF. The CDR3 DNA reads as TGTGCCAGCAGCAACTCCTACAGGGGGGAGGGCTACGAGCAGTACTTC. This chain uses TRBV11-2 with TRBJ2-7, with a possible D match to TRBD1 (8 bases). Trimming stripped 5 bases from V and 3 bases from J, with 20 bases between. In germline, CDR1 is SGHAT, CDR2 FQNNGV. This CDR3 has 16 amino acids.

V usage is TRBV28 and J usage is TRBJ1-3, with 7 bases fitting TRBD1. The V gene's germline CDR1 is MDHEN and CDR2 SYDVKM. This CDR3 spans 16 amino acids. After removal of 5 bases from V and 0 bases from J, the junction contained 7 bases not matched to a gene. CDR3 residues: CASSPEEGASGNTIYF. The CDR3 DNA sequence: TGTGCCAGCAGTCCCGAGGAGGGGGCCTCTGGAAACACCATATATTTT. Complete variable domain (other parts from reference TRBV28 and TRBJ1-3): DVKVTQSSRYLVKRTGEKVFLECVQDMDHENMFWYRQDPGLGLRLIYFSYDVKMKEKGDIPEGYSVSREKKERFSLILESASTNQTSMYLCASSPEEGASGNTIYFGEGSWLTVV.

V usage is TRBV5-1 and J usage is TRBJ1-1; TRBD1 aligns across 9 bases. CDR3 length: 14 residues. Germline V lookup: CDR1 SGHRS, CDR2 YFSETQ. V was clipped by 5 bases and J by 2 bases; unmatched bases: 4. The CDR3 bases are TGCGCCAGCAGTGGACAGGGGATTAACACTGAAGCTTTCTTT. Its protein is CASSGQGINTEAFF.

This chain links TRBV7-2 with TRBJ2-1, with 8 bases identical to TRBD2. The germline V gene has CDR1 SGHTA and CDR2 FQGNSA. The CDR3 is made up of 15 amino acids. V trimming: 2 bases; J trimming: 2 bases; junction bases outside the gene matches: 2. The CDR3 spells CASSLLAGTYNEQFF. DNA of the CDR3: TGTGCCAGCAGCTTACTAGCGGGTACCTACAATGAGCAGTTCTTC.

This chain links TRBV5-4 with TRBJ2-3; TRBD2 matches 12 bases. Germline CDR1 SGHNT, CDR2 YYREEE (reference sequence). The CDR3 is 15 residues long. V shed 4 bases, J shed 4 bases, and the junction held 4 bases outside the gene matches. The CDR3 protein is CASSASGGGSDTQYF. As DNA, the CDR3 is TGTGCCAGCAGCGCTAGCGGGGGGGGTTCAGATACGCAGTATTTT.

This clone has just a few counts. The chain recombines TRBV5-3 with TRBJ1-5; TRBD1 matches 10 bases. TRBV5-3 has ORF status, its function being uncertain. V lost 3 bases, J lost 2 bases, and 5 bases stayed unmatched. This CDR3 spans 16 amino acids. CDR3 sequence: CARSSWTGGGNQPQHF. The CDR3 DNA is TGTGCCAGAAGCTCCTGGACAGGGGGAGGCAATCAGCCCCAGCATTTT.

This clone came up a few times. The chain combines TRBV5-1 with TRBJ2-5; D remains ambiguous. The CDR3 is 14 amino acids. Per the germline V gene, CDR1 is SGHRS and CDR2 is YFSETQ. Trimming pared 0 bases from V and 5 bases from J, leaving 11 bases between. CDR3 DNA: TGCGCCAGCAGCTTGGACAGTGGTGGGGAGACCCAGTACTTC. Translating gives CASSLDSGGETQYF.

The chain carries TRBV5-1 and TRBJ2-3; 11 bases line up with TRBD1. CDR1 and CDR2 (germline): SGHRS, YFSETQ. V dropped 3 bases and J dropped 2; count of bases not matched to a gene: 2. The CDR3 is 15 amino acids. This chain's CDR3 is CASSWDRGNTDTQYF. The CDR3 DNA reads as TGCGCCAGCAGCTGGGACAGGGGGAACACAGATACGCAGTATTTT.

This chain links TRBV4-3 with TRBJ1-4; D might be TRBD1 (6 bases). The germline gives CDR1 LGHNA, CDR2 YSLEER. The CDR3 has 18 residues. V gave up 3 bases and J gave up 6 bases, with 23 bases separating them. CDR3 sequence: CASSQDNLQGRWDEKLFF. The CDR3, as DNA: TGCGCCAGCAGCCAGGATAACTTACAGGGACGGTGGGATGAAAAACTGTTTTTT.

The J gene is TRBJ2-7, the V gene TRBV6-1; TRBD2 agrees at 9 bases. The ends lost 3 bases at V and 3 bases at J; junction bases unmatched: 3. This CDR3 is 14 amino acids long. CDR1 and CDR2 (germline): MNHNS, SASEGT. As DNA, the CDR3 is TGTGCCAGCAGTGAGATTAGCGGGAGCTACGAGCAGTACTTC. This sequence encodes CASSEISGSYEQYF.

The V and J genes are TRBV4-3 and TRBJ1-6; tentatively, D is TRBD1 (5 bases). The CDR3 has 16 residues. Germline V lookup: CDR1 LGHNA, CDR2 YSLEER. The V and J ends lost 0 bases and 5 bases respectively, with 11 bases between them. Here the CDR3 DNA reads TGCGCCAGCAGCCAAGAGGGACGGGGGAATAATTCACCCCTCCACTTT. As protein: CASSQEGRGNNSPLHF.

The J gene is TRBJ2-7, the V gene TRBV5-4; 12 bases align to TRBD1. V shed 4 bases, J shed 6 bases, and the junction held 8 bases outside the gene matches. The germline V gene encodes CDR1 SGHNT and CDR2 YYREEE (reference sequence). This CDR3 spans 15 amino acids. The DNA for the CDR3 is TGTGCCAGCAGCCACGGAGGGACAGGGGGCGGCGAGCAGTACTTC. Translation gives CASSHGGTGGGEQYF. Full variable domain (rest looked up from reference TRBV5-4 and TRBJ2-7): ETGVTQSPTHLIKTRGQQVTLRCSSQSGHNTVSWYQQALGQGPQFIFQYYREEENGRGNFPPRFSGLQFPNYSSELNVNALELDDSALYLCASSHGGTGGGEQYFGPGTRLTVT.

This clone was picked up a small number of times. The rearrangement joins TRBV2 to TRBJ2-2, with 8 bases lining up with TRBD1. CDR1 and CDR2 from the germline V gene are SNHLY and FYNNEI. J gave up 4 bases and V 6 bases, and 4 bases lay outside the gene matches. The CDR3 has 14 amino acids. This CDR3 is CASSWTGFTGELFF. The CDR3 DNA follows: TGTGCCAGCAGCTGGACAGGGTTCACCGGGGAGCTGTTTTTT.

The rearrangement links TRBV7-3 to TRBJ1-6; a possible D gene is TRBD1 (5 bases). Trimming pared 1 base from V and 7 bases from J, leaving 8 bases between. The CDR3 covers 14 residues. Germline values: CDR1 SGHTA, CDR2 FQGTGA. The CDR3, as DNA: TGTGCCAGCAGCTTAATGGGGGGGAATTCACCCCTCCACTTT. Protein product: CASSLMGGNSPLHF.

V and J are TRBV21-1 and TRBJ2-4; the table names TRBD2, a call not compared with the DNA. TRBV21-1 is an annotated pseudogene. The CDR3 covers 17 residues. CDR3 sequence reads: CASTGGQGKLAKNIQYF. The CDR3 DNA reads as TGTGCCAGCACCGGGGGGCAGGGGAAATTAGCCAAAAACATTCAGTACTTC.

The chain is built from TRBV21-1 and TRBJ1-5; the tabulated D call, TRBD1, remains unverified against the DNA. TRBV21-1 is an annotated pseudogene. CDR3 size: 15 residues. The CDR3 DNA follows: TGTGCCAGCAGCACCGGGACAGCCTTTAATCAGCCCCAGCATTTT. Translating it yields CASSTGTAFNQPQHF.

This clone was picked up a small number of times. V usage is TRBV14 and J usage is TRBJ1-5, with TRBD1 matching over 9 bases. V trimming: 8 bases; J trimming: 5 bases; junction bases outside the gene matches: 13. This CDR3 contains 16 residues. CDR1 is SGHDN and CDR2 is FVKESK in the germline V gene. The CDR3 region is CASLVEGQGDDQPQHF. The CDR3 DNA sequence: TGTGCCAGCCTGGTTGAGGGACAGGGTGACGATCAGCCCCAGCATTTT.